This T cell receptor (beta chain) is from a study of shared clonotypes between healthy human individuals. Study overall: Samples came from a couple of female and three male donors aged 18 to 49.

Each of the donors was a healthy adult who was HIV-negative and had not had a recent acute infection or vaccination. Measured with immunoSEQ multiplex PCR; TCRdb has only the in-frame clones, and not every one. This sample yields 400,000 to 600,000 clones, of which roughly 80% are seen a single time; around 13% belongs to the top ten. The sequence was obtained from a woman aged 35 to 49 in good health. Some clones in this sample may be carry-over from other donors' samples. Sequencing was carried out using PBMCs.

The CDR3 DNA reads as TGTGCCAGTAGTCCCCAAGATCGACAGGGACCATACGAGCAGTACTTC. Translated, it gives CASSPQDRQGPYEQYF. J is TRBJ2-7 and V is TRBV19; the match to TRBD1 covers 7 bases. The V gene's germline CDR1 is LNHDA and CDR2 SQIVND (reference sequence). The V segment lost 5 bases and the J segment 4 bases; nucleotides outside the gene matches: 14. The CDR3 loop spans 16 amino acids.